Below, one T cell receptor (beta chain) is given with its context. Its antigen remains unknown. This specimen belongs to a study of beta chain features in type 1 diabetes. Germline lookup yields CDR1 LNHDA and CDR2 SQIVND (reference sequence). J was trimmed by 6 bases and V by 5 bases; bases with no gene match: 5. The CDR3 is 15 amino acids. The entirety of the isolated RNA underwent reverse transcription, so expressed TCRB transcripts were sequenced. Naive, central memory and regulatory T cell samples averaged roughly 3.5 million immunoSEQ reads each. Sequencing was performed with immunoSEQ multiplex PCR; in TCRdb, only in-frame clones are kept and a portion is missing. The sample includes roughly 150,000 clones, roughly 9% seen only once; the top ten take around 0.64%. Study-level results: A moderate, significant TCRB CDR3 shortening appeared in type 1 diabetes across four CD4+ subsets.

This clonotype was sampled from a woman in her thirties with type 1 diabetes. This chain joins TRBV19 and TRBJ2-1; 12 bases are a match to TRBD2. Sequenced sample: central memory CD4+ T cells from blood. The CDR3 sequence: CASSLPTSGSNEQFF. CDR3 nucleotides: TGTGCCAGTAGTCTTCCGACTAGCGGGAGCAATGAGCAGTTCTTC. Full variable domain (missing parts from reference TRBV19 and TRBJ2-1): DGGITQSPKYLFRKEGQNVTLSCEQNLNHDAMYWYRQDPGQGLRLIYYSQIVNDFQKGDIAEGYSVSREKKESFPLTVTSAQKNPTAFYLCASSLPTSGSNEQFFGPGTRLTVL.